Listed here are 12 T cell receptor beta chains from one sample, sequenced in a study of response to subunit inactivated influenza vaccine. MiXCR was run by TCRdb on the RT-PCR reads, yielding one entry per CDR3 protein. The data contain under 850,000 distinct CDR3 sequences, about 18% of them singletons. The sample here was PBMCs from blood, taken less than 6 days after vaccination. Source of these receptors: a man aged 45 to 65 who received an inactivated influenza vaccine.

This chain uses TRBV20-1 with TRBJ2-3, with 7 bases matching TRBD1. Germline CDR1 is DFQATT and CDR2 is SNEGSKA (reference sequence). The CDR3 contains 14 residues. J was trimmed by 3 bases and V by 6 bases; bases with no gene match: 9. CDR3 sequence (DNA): TGCAGTGCATCGACAGGGTCGGTGACAGATACGCAGTATTTT. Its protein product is CSASTGSVTDTQYF.

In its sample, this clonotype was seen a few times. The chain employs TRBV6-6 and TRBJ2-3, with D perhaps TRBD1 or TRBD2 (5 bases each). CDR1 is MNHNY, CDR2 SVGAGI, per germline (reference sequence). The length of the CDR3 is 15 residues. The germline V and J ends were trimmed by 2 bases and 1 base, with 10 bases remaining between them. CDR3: CASSYRGRRTDTQYF. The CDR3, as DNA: TGTGCCAGCAGTTACCGGGGACGTCGCACAGATACGCAGTATTTT.

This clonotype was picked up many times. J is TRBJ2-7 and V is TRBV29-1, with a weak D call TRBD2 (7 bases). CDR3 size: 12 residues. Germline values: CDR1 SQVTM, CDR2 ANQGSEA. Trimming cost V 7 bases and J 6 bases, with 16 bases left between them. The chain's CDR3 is CSAVTGGREQYF. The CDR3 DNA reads TGCAGCGCCGTAACGGGGGGCCGCGAGCAGTACTTC.

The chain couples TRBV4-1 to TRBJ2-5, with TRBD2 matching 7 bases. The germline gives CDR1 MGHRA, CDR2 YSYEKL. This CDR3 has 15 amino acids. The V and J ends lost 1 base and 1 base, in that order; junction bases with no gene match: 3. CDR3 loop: CASSQAGGLQETQYF. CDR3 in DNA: TGCGCCAGCAGCCAAGCGGGGGGTCTCCAAGAGACCCAGTACTTC.

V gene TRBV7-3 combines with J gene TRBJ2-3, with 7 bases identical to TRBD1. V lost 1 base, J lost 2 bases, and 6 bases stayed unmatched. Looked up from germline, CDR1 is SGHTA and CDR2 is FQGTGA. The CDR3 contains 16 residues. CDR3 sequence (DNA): TGTGCCAGCAGCTTAATCTCCGGGACAGCCACAGATACGCAGTATTTT. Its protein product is CASSLISGTATDTQYF.

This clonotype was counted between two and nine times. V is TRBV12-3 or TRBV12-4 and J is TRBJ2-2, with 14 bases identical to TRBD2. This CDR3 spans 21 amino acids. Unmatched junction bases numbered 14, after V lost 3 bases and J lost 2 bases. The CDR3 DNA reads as TGTGCCAGCAGTTTTTATTGGATGTTGACTAGCGGGAGGGAAAACACCGGGGAGCTGTTTTTT. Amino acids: CASSFYWMLTSGRENTGELFF.

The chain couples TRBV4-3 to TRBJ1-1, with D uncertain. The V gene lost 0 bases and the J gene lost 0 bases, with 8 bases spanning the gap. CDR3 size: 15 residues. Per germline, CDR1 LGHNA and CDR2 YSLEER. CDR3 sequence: CASSQEEGVNTEAFF. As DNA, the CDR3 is TGCGCCAGCAGCCAAGAGGAAGGCGTGAACACTGAAGCTTTCTTT.

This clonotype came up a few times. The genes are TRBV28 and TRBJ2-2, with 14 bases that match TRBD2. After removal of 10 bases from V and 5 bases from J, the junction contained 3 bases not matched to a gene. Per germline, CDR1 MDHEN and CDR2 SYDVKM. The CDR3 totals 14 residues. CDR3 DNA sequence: TGTGCCACCGGACTAGCGGGAGGAACCGGGGAGCTGTTTTTT. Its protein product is CATGLAGGTGELFF.

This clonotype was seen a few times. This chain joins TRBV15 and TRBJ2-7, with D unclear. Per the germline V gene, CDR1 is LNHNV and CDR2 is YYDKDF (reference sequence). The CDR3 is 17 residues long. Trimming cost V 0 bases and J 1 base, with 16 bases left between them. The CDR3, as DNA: TGTGCCACCAGCAGAGATGGCGTCGGCAAAAGGTCCTACGAGCAGTACTTC. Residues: CATSRDGVGKRSYEQYF.

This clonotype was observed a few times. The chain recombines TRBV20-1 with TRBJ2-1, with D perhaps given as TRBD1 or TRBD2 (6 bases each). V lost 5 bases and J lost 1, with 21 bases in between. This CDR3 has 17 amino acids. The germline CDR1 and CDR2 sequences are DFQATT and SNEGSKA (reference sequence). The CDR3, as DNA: TGCAGTGCTCCGAACCGAGGGGGGATTGGTTCCTACAATGAGCAGTTCTTC. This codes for CSAPNRGGIGSYNEQFF.

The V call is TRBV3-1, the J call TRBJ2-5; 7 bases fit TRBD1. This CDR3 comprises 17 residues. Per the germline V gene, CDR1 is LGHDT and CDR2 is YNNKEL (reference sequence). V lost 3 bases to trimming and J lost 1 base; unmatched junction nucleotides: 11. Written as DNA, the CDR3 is TGTGCCAGCAGCCAGGACCGGGACAGCACTTTCCAAGAGACCCAGTACTTC. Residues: CASSQDRDSTFQETQYF.

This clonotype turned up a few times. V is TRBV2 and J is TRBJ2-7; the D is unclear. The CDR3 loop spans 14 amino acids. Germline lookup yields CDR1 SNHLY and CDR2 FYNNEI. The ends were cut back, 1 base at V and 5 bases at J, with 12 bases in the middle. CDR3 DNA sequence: TGTGCCAGCAGTGAAGACGTGGGTGGCCACGAGCAGTACTTC. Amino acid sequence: CASSEDVGGHEQYF.